Presented here are 28 T cell receptor beta chains from one specimen sequenced in a study of blood T cell repertoires in COVID-19. The repertoire was sequenced with immunoSEQ multiplex PCR; TCRdb's copy has only in-frame clones and lacks some. The sample has about 95,000 clones, under 90% seen once. The material sequenced was peripheral blood. These receptors originate from a man aged 55-75 years with COVID-19, enrolled during active disease.

This rearrangement joins TRBV11-2 to TRBJ2-3, with 7 bases identical to TRBD1. V gave up 5 bases and J gave up 0 bases; unmatched junction bases: 5. The CDR3 loop spans 15 amino acids. Germline V gene data show CDR1 as SGHAT and CDR2 as FQNNGV. The CDR3 is CASSQGERSTDTQYF. CDR3 coding DNA: TGTGCCAGCAGCCAGGGGGAGCGGAGCACAGATACGCAGTATTTT.

This clone has a single count. The chain carries TRBV11-2 and TRBJ2-3; 9 bases match TRBD2. Trimming cost V 0 bases and J 10 bases; bases outside gene matches: 8. Germline CDR1 is SGHAT and CDR2 is FQNNGV. The CDR3 is 15 amino acids. CDR3 loop: CASSLELIAGVAQYF. In nucleotides, the CDR3 is TGTGCCAGCAGCTTAGAGTTAATAGCGGGAGTAGCGCAGTATTTT. Complete variable domain (other parts from reference TRBV11-2 and TRBJ2-3): EAGVAQSPRYKIIEKRQSVAFWCNPISGHATLYWYQQILGQGPKLLIQFQNNGVVDDSQLPKDRFSAERLKGVDSTLKIQPAKLEDSAVYLCASSLELIAGVAQYFGPGTRLTVL.

J is TRBJ2-1 and V is TRBV11-1; 7 positions match TRBD2. V was clipped by 4 bases and J by 7 bases; unmatched bases: 1. There are 12 residues in the CDR3. CDR1 is SGHAT and CDR2 is FQDESV in the germline V gene (reference sequence). In nucleotides, the CDR3 is TGTGCCAGCAGCTGGGAGGGGAATGAGCAGTTCTTC. Translated: CASSWEGNEQFF. Full variable domain (outside the CDR3, taken from reference TRBV11-1 and TRBJ2-1): EAEVAQSPRYKITEKSQAVAFWCDPISGHATLYWYRQILGQGPELLVQFQDESVVDDSQLPKDRFSAERLKGVDSTLKIQPAELGDSAMYLCASSWEGNEQFFGPGTRLTVL.

J is TRBJ2-7 and V is TRBV5-1; D is possibly TRBD2 (6 bases). V lost 0 bases to trimming and J lost 0 bases, with 16 bases between them. The V gene's germline CDR1 is SGHRS and CDR2 YFSETQ. This CDR3 is built from 17 residues. The CDR3 DNA follows: TGCGCCAGCAGCTTGGTCCCGAGGCGGGACCACTCCTACGAGCAGTACTTC. Encoded protein: CASSLVPRRDHSYEQYF.

The rearrangement joins TRBV3-1 (or the pseudogene TRBV3-2) to TRBJ2-3; 7 nucleotides line up with TRBD2. Unmatched junction bases numbered 7, after V lost 6 bases and J lost 4 bases. Per germline, CDR1 LGHDT and CDR2 YNNKEL (reference sequence). The CDR3 length is 14 residues. CDR3 sequence (DNA): TGTGCCAGCAGTGTGGGAGGGCCGTCAGATACGCAGTATTTT. It translates to CASSVGGPSDTQYF.

This clone appeared once. The chain couples TRBV13 to TRBJ2-5; maybe TRBD2 (6 bases). Germline CDR1 is PRHDT and CDR2 is FYEKMQ (reference sequence). The length of the CDR3 is 15 residues. Trimming cost V 3 bases and J 3 bases, with 14 bases left between them. In DNA, the CDR3 is TGTGCCAGCAGCTTCATGCGTGGGGGGAAAGAGACCCAGTACTTC. As protein: CASSFMRGGKETQYF. The full variable domain, its missing parts supplied by reference TRBV13 and TRBJ2-5, is AAGVIQSPRHLIKEKRETATLKCYPIPRHDTVYWYQQGPGQDPQFLISFYEKMQSDKGSIPDRFSAQQFSDYHSELNMSSLELGDSALYFCASSFMRGGKETQYFGPGTRLLVL.

The chain has TRBV5-1 and TRBJ2-2, with 11 bases aligning to TRBD2. This CDR3 spans 14 amino acids. Germline loops: CDR1 SGHRS, CDR2 YFSETQ. The ends lost 4 bases at V and 6 bases at J; junction bases unmatched: 2. CDR3 residues: CASSQGLAAGELFF. Written as DNA, the CDR3 is TGCGCCAGCAGCCAGGGACTAGCGGCCGGGGAGCTGTTTTTT.

The rearrangement joins TRBV2 to TRBJ1-4; 10 nucleotides agree with TRBD1. CDR3 length: 15 residues. Germline CDR1 and CDR2: SNHLY and FYNNEI. The junction had 7 bases not matched to a gene; V was cut back by 5 bases and J by 7 bases. For the CDR3, the DNA is TGTGCCAGCAGTCCATCGGACAGGGGGGGTGAAAAACTGTTTTTT. Amino acid sequence: CASSPSDRGGEKLFF.

The rearrangement links TRBV10-3 to TRBJ1-2; the D is unclear. The germline V gene encodes CDR1 ENHRY and CDR2 SYGVKD. There are 13 residues in the CDR3. V was cut by 2 bases and J by 7 bases, with 11 bases left in between. The chain's CDR3 is CAISEEGDSGYTF. In DNA, the CDR3 is TGTGCCATCAGTGAGGAGGGTGATAGTGGCTACACCTTC.

The V call is TRBV18, the J call TRBJ2-1, with TRBD1 matching over 7 bases. The V and J ends lost 4 bases and 4 bases, in that order; junction bases with no gene match: 4. This CDR3 is built from 14 residues. Germline-derived CDR1 and CDR2 are KGHSH and LQKENI. The CDR3 DNA follows: TGTGCCAGCTCACTCGACAGGGATTACAATGAGCAGTTCTTC. Protein sequence: CASSLDRDYNEQFF.

V and J are TRBV24-1 and TRBJ1-2; D is undetermined. CDR3 length: 14 amino acids. V lost 2 bases, J lost 1 base, and 7 bases lay in between. The germline gives CDR1 KGHDR, CDR2 SFDVKD. The CDR3 nucleotides are TGTGCCACCAGTGATTACCAGGATAACTATGGCTACACCTTC. As protein: CATSDYQDNYGYTF.

V gene TRBV5-4 combines with J gene TRBJ2-5; 14 nucleotides line up with TRBD2. Unmatched junction bases numbered 10, after V lost 5 bases and J lost 4 bases. Germline values: CDR1 SGHNT, CDR2 YYREEE (reference sequence). The CDR3 is 17 residues long. CDR3 in amino acids: CASRGTSGSLGGETQYF. The CDR3 coding sequence is TGTGCCAGCAGGGGGACTAGCGGGAGTCTGGGGGGAGAGACCCAGTACTTC.

This clone came up a few times. The V gene is TRBV11-2, the J gene TRBJ2-7; 9 bases are shared with TRBD2. The germline CDR1 and CDR2 sequences are SGHAT and FQNNGV. The trim removed 4 bases at V and 3 bases at J, leaving 10 bases unmatched. This CDR3 has 16 amino acids. DNA of the CDR3: TGTGCCAGCAGCTCCCCAGAGACTAGCGGAGACTACGAGCAGTACTTC. Protein sequence: CASSSPETSGDYEQYF.

This clone was counted only a few times. The gene calls are TRBV7-2 and TRBJ2-1; TRBD2 matches at 7 bases. CDR1 and CDR2 from the germline V gene are SGHTA and FQGNSA. Trimming at V came to 5 bases and at J to 4 bases, leaving 8 bases not matched to a gene. CDR3 size: 15 residues. CDR3 DNA sequence: TGTGCCAGCAGCGTCCATACTAGCGCATACAATGAGCAGTTCTTC. This encodes CASSVHTSAYNEQFF.

The chain links TRBV10-1 to TRBJ1-1; 9 positions match TRBD1. The CDR3 is 11 amino acids. CDR1 and CDR2 from the germline V gene are WNHNN and SYGVQD (reference sequence). V trimming: 6 bases; J trimming: 7 bases; junction bases outside the gene matches: 0. CDR3 sequence reads: CASRGQGEAFF. Written as DNA, the CDR3 is TGCGCCAGCAGGGGACAGGGTGAAGCTTTCTTT.

DNA of the CDR3: TGCGCCAGCAGCGAAACAGGGGGCATGGCTGAAGCTTTCTTT. Amino acids: CASSETGGMAEAFF. This chain joins TRBV5-1 and TRBJ1-1, with 9 bases lining up with TRBD1. The V segment lost 4 bases and the J segment 6 bases; nucleotides outside the gene matches: 7. This CDR3 is built from 14 residues. Germline loops: CDR1 SGHRS, CDR2 YFSETQ.

This clone was seen a single time. The chain carries TRBV15 and TRBJ1-5; tentative D call: TRBD1 (5 bases). V lost 0 bases and J lost 3, with 12 bases in between. The CDR3 has 16 residues. Looked up from germline, CDR1 is LNHNV and CDR2 is YYDKDF (reference sequence). CDR3 loop: CATSREWGGSNQPQHF. CDR3 in DNA: TGTGCCACCAGCAGAGAGTGGGGGGGTTCCAATCAGCCCCAGCATTTT. Supplemented by reference TRBV15 and TRBJ1-5, the full variable domain reads DAMVIQNPRYQVTQFGKPVTLSCSQTLNHNVMYWYQQKSSQAPKLLFHYYDKDFNNEADTPDNFQSRRPNTSFCFLDIRSPGLGDTAMYLCATSREWGGSNQPQHFGDGTRLSIL.

In DNA, the CDR3 is TGTGCCAGTAGGGCTCGGGGTGGGGACAATGAGCAGTTCTTC. Translated, it gives CASRARGGDNEQFF. V is TRBV19 and J is TRBJ2-1; D is possibly TRBD2 (5 bases). The germline CDR1 and CDR2 sequences are LNHDA and SQIVND (reference sequence). This CDR3 region has 14 residues. V lost 6 bases and J lost 5, with 14 bases in between.

The chain combines TRBV13 with TRBJ2-5, with D perhaps TRBD2 (5 bases). The CDR3 is 17 residues long. The germline V and J ends were trimmed by 6 bases and 0 bases, with 20 bases remaining between them. Germline V CDR1 and CDR2: PRHDT, FYEKMQ (reference sequence). The CDR3 region has the DNA TGTGCCAGCAGTCCAAAGGAAAGCGGCATGTACCAAGAGACCCAGTACTTC. This translates into CASSPKESGMYQETQYF.

The rearrangement joins TRBV7-2 to TRBJ2-5; D is ambiguous. CDR1 SGHTA and CDR2 FQGNSA come from the germline V gene. The CDR3 has 15 residues. Trimming removed 6 bases from V and 9 bases from J, with 23 bases in between. In DNA form, the CDR3 reads TGTGCCAGCAGACAGAATCCCAATCCGCCTATGGCCCAGTACTTC. Protein: CASRQNPNPPMAQYF.

The V call is TRBV24-1, the J call TRBJ2-1; 7 bases agree with TRBD1. There are 16 residues in the CDR3. J lost 2 bases, V lost 4 bases, and 7 bases had no gene match. CDR1 and CDR2 from the germline V gene are KGHDR and SFDVKD. The CDR3 sequence is CATSDLDRAPYNEQFF. The CDR3 DNA sequence: TGTGCCACCAGTGACCTCGACAGGGCCCCCTACAATGAGCAGTTCTTC.

This clone came up a few times. The rearrangement uses TRBV18 and TRBJ2-1, with D possibly matching TRBD2 (5 bases). The V end lost 5 bases, the J end lost 2 bases, and 10 bases lay between the germline ends. The V gene's germline CDR1 is KGHSH and CDR2 LQKENI. The CDR3 covers 14 residues. The CDR3 DNA sequence: TGTGCCAGCTCATTAGCGACCGCCTACAATGAGCAGTTCTTC. The encoded protein is CASSLATAYNEQFF.

This sequence joins TRBV5-1 and TRBJ2-3, with 11 bases lining up with TRBD2. This CDR3 has 17 residues. CDR1 and CDR2 (germline): SGHRS, YFSETQ. Trimming at V came to 0 bases and at J to 0 bases, leaving 3 bases not matched to a gene. Here the CDR3 reads CASSLAGLAGSTDTQYF. In nucleotides, the CDR3 is TGCGCCAGCAGCTTGGCCGGACTAGCGGGCAGCACAGATACGCAGTATTTT.

The genes are TRBV29-1 and TRBJ2-7, with D perhaps matching TRBD1 (6 bases). CDR1 is SQVTM and CDR2 is ANQGSEA in the germline V gene. The CDR3 totals 12 residues. Trimming took 4 bases from V and 4 from J, leaving 11 bases between them. CDR3 sequence (DNA): TGCAGCGTTGTTCAGGGGCAGTACGAGCAGTACTTC. It encodes CSVVQGQYEQYF.

This chain links TRBV19 with TRBJ2-1, with D possibly being TRBD2 (6 bases). V was trimmed by 7 bases and J by 4 bases, leaving 17 bases between them. Looked up from germline, CDR1 is LNHDA and CDR2 is SQIVND (reference sequence). CDR3 length: 15 residues. The CDR3 DNA is TGTGCCAGTAAGGGCGCGCGGGAACCTTACAATGAGCAGTTCTTC. Protein product: CASKGAREPYNEQFF.

This chain connects TRBV5-1 to TRBJ2-7; 9 bases map to TRBD2. The CDR3 runs to 15 residues. Germline lookup yields CDR1 SGHRS and CDR2 YFSETQ. V lost 4 bases to trimming and J lost 3 bases; unmatched junction nucleotides: 8. The CDR3: CASSPLGSGSYEQYF. CDR3 nucleotide sequence: TGCGCCAGCAGCCCCCTCGGTAGCGGGAGCTACGAGCAGTACTTC.

The chain recombines TRBV2 with TRBJ1-1; 8 positions agree with TRBD1. The CDR3 covers 14 residues. The ends lost 7 bases at V and 0 bases at J; junction bases unmatched: 4. The V gene's germline CDR1 is SNHLY and CDR2 FYNNEI. This chain's CDR3 is CASNPDRVNTEAFF. For the CDR3, the DNA is TGTGCCAGCAACCCGGACAGGGTGAACACTGAAGCTTTCTTT.

The chain employs TRBV5-1 and TRBJ1-2; TRBD1 aligns across 8 bases. V lost 4 bases, J lost 3 bases, and 5 bases stayed unmatched. This CDR3 has 14 amino acids. Germline V gives CDR1 SGHRS, CDR2 YFSETQ. The CDR3 reads CASSMTGVDYGYTF. The CDR3 DNA reads as TGCGCCAGCAGCATGACAGGGGTGGACTATGGCTACACCTTC. Together with reference TRBV5-1 and TRBJ1-2, the CDR3 gives the full variable domain: KAGVTQTPRYLIKTRGQQVTLSCSPISGHRSVSWYQQTPGQGLQFLFEYFSETQRNKGNFPGRFSGRQFSNSRSEMNVSTLELGDSALYLCASSMTGVDYGYTFGSGTRLTVV.